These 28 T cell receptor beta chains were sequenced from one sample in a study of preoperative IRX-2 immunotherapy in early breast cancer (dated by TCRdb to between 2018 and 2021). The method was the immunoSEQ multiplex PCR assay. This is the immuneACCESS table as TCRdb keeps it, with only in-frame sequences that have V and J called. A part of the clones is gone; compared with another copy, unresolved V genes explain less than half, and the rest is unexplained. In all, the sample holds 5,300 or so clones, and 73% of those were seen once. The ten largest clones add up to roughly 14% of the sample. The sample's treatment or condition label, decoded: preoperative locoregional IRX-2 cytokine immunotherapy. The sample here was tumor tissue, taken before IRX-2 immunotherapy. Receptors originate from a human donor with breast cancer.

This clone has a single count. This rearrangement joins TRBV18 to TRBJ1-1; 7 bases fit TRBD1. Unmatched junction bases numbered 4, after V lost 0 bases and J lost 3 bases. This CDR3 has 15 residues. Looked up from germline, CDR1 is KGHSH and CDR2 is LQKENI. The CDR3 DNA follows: TGTGCCAGCTCACCACCAGGGGGCGCGTACACTGAAGCTTTCTTT. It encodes CASSPPGGAYTEAFF.

In nucleotides, the CDR3 is TGTGCCACCAGCTACCTTACCGGGACCTACGAGCAGTACTTC. It specifies CATSYLTGTYEQYF. V usage is TRBV15 and J usage is TRBJ2-7, with D perhaps TRBD2 (5 bases). The germline gives CDR1 LNHNV, CDR2 YYDKDF (reference sequence). The CDR3 extends over 14 amino acids. Trimming cost V 5 bases and J 2 bases, with 13 bases left between them.

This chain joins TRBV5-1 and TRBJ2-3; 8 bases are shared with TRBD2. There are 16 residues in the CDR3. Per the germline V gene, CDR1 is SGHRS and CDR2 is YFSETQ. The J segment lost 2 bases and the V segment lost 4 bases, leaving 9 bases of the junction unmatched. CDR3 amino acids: CASSGTSGVFTDTQYF. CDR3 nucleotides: TGCGCCAGCAGCGGCACTAGCGGAGTTTTCACAGATACGCAGTATTTT.

The CDR3 spells CASKGIGQETQYF. CDR3 nucleotides: TGTGCCAGTAAGGGTATAGGTCAAGAGACCCAGTACTTC. V and J are TRBV19 and TRBJ2-5; no clear D. Germline CDR1 LNHDA, CDR2 SQIVND (reference sequence). The CDR3 spans 13 residues. Trimming shortened V by 7 bases and J by 2 bases, and 11 bases separated the two germline ends.

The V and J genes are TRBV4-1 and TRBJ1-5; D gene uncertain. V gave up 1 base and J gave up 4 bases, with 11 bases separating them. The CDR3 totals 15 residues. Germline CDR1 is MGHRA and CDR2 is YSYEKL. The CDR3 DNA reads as TGCGCCAGCAGCCAAGCCCTCCAACCGAATCAGCCCCAGCATTTT. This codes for CASSQALQPNQPQHF.

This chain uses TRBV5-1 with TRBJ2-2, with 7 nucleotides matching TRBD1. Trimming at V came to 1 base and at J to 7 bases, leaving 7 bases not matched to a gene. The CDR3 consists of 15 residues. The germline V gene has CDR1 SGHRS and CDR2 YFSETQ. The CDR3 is CASSLLGGEGGELFF. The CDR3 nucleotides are TGCGCCAGCAGCTTGTTAGGGGGCGAAGGCGGGGAGCTGTTTTTT.

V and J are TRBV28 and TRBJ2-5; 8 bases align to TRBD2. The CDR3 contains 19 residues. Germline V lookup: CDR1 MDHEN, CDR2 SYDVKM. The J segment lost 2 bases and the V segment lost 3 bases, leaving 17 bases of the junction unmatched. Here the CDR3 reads CASSLSRGEAGEGQETQYF. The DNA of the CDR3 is TGTGCCAGCAGTTTGAGTCGCGGGGAAGCGGGAGAGGGGCAAGAGACCCAGTACTTC.

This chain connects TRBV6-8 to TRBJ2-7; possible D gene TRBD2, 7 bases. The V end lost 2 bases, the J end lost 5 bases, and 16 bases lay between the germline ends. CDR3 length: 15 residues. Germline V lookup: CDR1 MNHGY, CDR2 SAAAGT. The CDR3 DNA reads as TGTGCCAGCAGTTACAATAAGGGCGGGGGCCACGAGCAGTACTTC. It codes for CASSYNKGGGHEQYF.

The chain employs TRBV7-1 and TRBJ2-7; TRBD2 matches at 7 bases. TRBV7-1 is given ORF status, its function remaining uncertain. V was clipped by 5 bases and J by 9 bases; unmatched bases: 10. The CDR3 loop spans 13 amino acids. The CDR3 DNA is TGTGCCAGCAGCCCGCGGGAGATCTTGGGGCAGTACTTC. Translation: CASSPREILGQYF.

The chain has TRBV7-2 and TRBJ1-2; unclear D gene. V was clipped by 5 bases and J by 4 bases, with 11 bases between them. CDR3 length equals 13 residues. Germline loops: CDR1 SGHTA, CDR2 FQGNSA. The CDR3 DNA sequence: TGTGCCAGCAGCCCTCGCTCTTCCTATGGCTACACCTTC. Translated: CASSPRSSYGYTF.

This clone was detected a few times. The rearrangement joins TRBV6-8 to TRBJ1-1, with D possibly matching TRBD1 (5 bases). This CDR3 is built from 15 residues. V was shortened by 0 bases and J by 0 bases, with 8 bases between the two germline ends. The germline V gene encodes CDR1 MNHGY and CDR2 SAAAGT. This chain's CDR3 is CASSYSRDVNTEAFF. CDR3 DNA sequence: TGTGCCAGCAGTTACTCGCGGGACGTGAACACTGAAGCTTTCTTT.

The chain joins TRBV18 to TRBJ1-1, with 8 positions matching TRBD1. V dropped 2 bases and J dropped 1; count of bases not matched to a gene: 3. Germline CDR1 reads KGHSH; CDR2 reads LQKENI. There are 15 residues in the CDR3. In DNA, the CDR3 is TGTGCCAGCTCACCAACCGGGACAGGGAACACTGAAGCTTTCTTT. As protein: CASSPTGTGNTEAFF.

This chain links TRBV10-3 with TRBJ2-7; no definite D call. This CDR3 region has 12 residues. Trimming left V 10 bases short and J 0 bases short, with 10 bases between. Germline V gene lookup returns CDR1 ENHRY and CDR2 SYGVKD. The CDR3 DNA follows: TGTGCCACCAGGAGAAGCTCCTACGAGCAGTACTTC. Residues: CATRRSSYEQYF.

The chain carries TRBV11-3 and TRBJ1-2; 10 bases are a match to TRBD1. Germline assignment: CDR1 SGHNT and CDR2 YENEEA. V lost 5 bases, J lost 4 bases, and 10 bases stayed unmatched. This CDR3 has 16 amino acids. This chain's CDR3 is CASSKSGTGAFYGYTF. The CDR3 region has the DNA TGTGCCAGCAGCAAATCCGGGACAGGGGCTTTCTATGGCTACACCTTC.

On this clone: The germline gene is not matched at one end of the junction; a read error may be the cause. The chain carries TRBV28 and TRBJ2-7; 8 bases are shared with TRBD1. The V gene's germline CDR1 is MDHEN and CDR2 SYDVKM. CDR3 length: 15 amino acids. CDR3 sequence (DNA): TGTGTCAGCAGTCTAGCTGGACAGGGTCGCCACGAGCAGTACTTC. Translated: CVSSLAGQGRHEQYF.

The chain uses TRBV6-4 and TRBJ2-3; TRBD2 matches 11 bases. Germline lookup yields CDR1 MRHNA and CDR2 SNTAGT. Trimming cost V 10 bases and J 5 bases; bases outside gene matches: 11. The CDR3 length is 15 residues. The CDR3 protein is CATSAIGTSGDTQYF. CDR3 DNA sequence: TGTGCCACGAGTGCTATTGGGACTAGCGGAGATACGCAGTATTTT.

The CDR3 spells CASSRTSTNEKLFF. In DNA, the CDR3 is TGTGCCAGCAGTCGGACGTCAACTAATGAAAAACTGTTTTTT. The rearrangement joins TRBV6-8 to TRBJ1-4, with D unresolved. CDR1 and CDR2 from the germline V gene are MNHGY and SAAAGT. The CDR3 consists of 14 residues. Trimming removed 5 bases at V and 0 bases at J, with 7 bases between.

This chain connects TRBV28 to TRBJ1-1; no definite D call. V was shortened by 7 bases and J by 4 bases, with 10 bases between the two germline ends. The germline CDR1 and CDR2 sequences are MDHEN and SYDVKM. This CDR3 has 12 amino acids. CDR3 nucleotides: TGTGCCAGCACTAGGGTAGCCACTGAAGCTTTCTTT. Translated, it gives CASTRVATEAFF.

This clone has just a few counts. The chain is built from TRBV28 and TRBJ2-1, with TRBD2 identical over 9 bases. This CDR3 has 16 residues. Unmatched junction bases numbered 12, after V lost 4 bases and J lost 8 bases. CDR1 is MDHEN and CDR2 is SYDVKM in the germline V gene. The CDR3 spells CASSSLGAGGLDEQFF. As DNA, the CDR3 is TGTGCCAGCAGTTCTCTGGGAGCGGGAGGTCTCGATGAGCAGTTCTTC.

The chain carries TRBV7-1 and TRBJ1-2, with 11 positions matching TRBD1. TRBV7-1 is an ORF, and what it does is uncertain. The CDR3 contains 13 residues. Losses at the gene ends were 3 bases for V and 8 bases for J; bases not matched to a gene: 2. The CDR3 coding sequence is TGTGCCAGCAGCTCCGGACAGGGGGCGGGCTACACCTTC. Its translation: CASSSGQGAGYTF.

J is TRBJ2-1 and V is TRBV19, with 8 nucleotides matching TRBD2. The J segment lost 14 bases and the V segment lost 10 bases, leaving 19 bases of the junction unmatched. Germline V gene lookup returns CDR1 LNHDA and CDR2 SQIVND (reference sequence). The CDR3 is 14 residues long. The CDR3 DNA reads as TGTGCCACCTCCCAGAGTGGACTAGCCTCACGGGAGTTCTTC. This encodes CATSQSGLASREFF. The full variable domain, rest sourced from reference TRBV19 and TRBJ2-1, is DGGITQSPKYLFRKEGQNVTLSCEQNLNHDAMYWYRQDPGQGLRLIYYSQIVNDFQKGDIAEGYSVSREKKESFPLTVTSAQKNPTAFYLCATSQSGLASREFFGPGTRLTVL.

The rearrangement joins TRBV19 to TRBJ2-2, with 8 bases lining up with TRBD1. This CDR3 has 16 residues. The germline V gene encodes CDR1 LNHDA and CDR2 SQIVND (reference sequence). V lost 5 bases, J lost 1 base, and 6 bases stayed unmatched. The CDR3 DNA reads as TGTGCCAGTAGTCGAACCGGGACAGGGAACACCGGGGAGCTGTTTTTT. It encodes CASSRTGTGNTGELFF.

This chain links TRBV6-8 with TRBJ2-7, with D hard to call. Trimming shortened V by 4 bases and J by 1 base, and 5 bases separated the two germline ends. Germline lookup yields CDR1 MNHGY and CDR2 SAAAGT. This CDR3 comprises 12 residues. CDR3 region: CASSLESYEQYF. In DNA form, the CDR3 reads TGTGCCAGCAGTTTAGAGTCCTACGAGCAGTACTTC.

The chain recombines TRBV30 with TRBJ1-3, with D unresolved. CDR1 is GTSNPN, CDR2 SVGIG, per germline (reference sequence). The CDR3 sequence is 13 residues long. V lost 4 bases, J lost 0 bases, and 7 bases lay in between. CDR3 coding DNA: TGTGCCTGGACCCGTAACTCTGGAAACACCATATATTTT. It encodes CAWTRNSGNTIYF. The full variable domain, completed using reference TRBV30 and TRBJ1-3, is SQTIHQWPATLVQPVGSPLSLECTVEGTSNPNLYWYRQAAGRGLQLLFYSVGIGQISSEVPQNLSASRPQDRQFILSSKKLLLSDSGFYLCAWTRNSGNTIYFGEGSWLTVV.

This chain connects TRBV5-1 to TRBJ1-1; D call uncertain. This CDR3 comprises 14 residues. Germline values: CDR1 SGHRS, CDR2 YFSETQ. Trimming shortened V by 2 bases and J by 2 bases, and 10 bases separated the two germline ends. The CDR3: CASSFTESNTEAFF. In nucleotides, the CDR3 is TGCGCCAGCAGCTTTACAGAGTCAAACACTGAAGCTTTCTTT.

The CDR3 bases are TGCAGCGCTCAACAGGGGGCGACGAAGGACGGGGAGCTGTTTTTT. It specifies CSAQQGATKDGELFF. The chain couples TRBV29-1 to TRBJ2-2, with 9 positions matching TRBD1. V shed 7 bases, J shed 7 bases, and the junction held 13 bases outside the gene matches. The CDR3 spans 15 residues. Germline values: CDR1 SQVTM, CDR2 ANQGSEA.

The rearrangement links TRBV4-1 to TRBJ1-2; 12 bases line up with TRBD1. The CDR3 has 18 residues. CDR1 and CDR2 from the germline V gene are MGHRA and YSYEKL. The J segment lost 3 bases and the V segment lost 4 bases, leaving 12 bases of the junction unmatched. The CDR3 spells CASSPSAGTGGAYYGYTF. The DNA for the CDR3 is TGCGCCAGCAGCCCATCAGCCGGGACAGGGGGCGCTTACTATGGCTACACCTTC.

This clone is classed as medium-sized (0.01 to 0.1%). The CDR3 spells CASTPVRMSTGIEYQETQYF. Written as DNA, the CDR3 is TGCGCCAGCACCCCTGTACGGATGAGTACAGGGATCGAATATCAAGAGACCCAGTACTTC. The chain combines TRBV5-1 with TRBJ2-5; TRBD1 is a possible D gene (6 bases). The CDR3 has 20 residues. V was clipped by 6 bases and J by 2 bases, with 32 bases between them. Germline V lookup: CDR1 SGHRS, CDR2 YFSETQ.